The clone carrying this TCR beta chain was counted ten times or more. The antigen is unknown. The CDR3 is cut off 3 residues early in the read; its end comes from the germline J gene. This sample was included in a study of T cell clonality in common variable immunodeficiency. The J segment lost 5 bases and the V segment lost 4 bases, leaving 8 bases of the junction unmatched. The CDR3 runs to 15 residues. Per the germline V gene, CDR1 is DFQATT and CDR2 is SNEGSKA (reference sequence). Whole-study findings and limits: Fewer deletions and N-nucleotide insertions were reportedly seen in common variable immunodeficiency TCR beta sequences. CVID subjects showed higher TCRbeta clonality than healthy controls. Shared TCRbeta clones were fewer between CVID subjects than controls.

Control and CVID samples contributed equal amounts of genomic DNA. Method: immunoSEQ multiplex PCR; TCRdb's copy keeps in-frame clones and lacks some. This sample includes about 39,000 clones with no singletons; its ten biggest clones take up 2.5% to 3%. Sequencing was performed on peripheral blood mononuclear cells. The sequence was obtained from a person aged 18-70 years in good health. This chain connects TRBV20-1 to TRBJ2-5, with 12 bases fitting TRBD2. CDR3 protein: CSATGLAGPGETQYF. CDR3 DNA, as far as it was read: TGCAGTGCTACTGGACTAGCGGGGCCGGGGGAGACC.